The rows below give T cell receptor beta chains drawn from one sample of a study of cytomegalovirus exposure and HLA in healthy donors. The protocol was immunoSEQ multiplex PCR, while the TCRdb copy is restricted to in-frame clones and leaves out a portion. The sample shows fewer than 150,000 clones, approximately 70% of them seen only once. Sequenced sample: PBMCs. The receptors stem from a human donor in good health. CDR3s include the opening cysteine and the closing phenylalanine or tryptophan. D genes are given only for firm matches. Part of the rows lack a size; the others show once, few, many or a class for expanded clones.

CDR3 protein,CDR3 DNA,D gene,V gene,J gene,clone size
CASSESSAGGYGYTF,TGCGCCAGCAGTGAGTCGAGCGCAGGAGGCTATGGCTACACCTTC,.,TRBV10-2,TRBJ1-2,.
CASSLLWTAGNTIYF,TGTGCCAGCAGTTTATTATGGACAGCAGGAAACACCATATATTTT,.,TRBV28,TRBJ1-3,.
CASSLQWSGNTIYF,TGTGCCAGCAGCCTACAATGGTCTGGAAACACCATATATTTT,.,TRBV14,TRBJ1-3,.
CASRTRPPGQGKGEQYF,TGTGCCAGCCGAACACGGCCCCCGGGACAGGGAAAAGGCGAGCAGTACTTC,TRBD1,TRBV5-4,TRBJ2-7,.
CASSVATGTYEQYF,TGTGCCAGCAGCGTAGCCACGGGGACCTACGAGCAGTACTTC,.,TRBV9,TRBJ2-7,.
CASRDSGRSSYNEQFF,TGCGCCAGCAGGGATAGCGGGAGGAGCTCCTACAATGAGCAGTTCTTC,TRBD2,TRBV10-2,TRBJ2-1,once
CSGRGHNEQFF,TGCAGTGGGCGGGGGCACAATGAGCAGTTCTTC,.,TRBV20-1,TRBJ2-1,.
CASSLGQSTDTQYF,TGTGCCAGCAGCTTAGGACAGTCCACAGATACGCAGTATTTT,.,TRBV7-9,TRBJ2-3,few
CASSFGQGDEQYF,TGTGCCAGCAGCTTCGGACAGGGGGACGAGCAGTACTTC,TRBD1,TRBV7-9,TRBJ2-7,.
CASSGLAGDGSSYNEQFF,TGTGCCAGCAGCGGACTAGCGGGGGATGGGAGCTCCTACAATGAGCAGTTCTTC,TRBD2,TRBV9,TRBJ2-1,.
CASSLRVDEQYF,TGTGCCAGCAGCTTAAGAGTCGACGAGCAGTACTTC,.,TRBV7-9,TRBJ2-7,few
CASSLQTGSTDTQYF,TGTGCCAGCAGCCTACAGACAGGGAGCACAGATACGCAGTATTTT,TRBD1,TRBV7-8,TRBJ2-3,.
CASSSRQETQYF,TGTGCCAGCAGTTCCCGCCAAGAGACCCAGTACTTC,.,TRBV28,TRBJ2-5,.
CATSSTTRHNYGYTF,TGTGCCACCAGCAGTACGACAAGACATAACTATGGCTACACCTTC,.,TRBV15,TRBJ1-2,.
CASSSRESSTDTQYF,TGTGCCAGCAGTTCGCGGGAATCTAGCACAGATACGCAGTATTTT,.,TRBV28,TRBJ2-3,.
CAWSPLGLNEQFF,TGTGCCTGGAGCCCCCTGGGACTCAATGAGCAGTTCTTC,.,TRBV30,TRBJ2-1,.
CASSQGQGAREKLFF,TGTGCCAGCTCGCAAGGACAGGGGGCTCGGGAAAAACTGTTTTTT,TRBD1,TRBV18,TRBJ1-4,.
CASSTGTGVGYGYTF,TGTGCCAGTAGTACCGGGACAGGGGTAGGGTATGGCTACACCTTC,TRBD1,TRBV19,TRBJ1-2,.
CSVGPERYTYNEQFF,TGCAGCGTTGGCCCTGAGCGATATACCTACAATGAGCAGTTCTTC,.,TRBV29-1,TRBJ2-1,.
CASSQSGRDGEQFF,TGTGCCAGCAGTCAGAGCGGGAGGGACGGTGAGCAGTTCTTC,TRBD2,TRBV6-1,TRBJ2-1,.
CASSEQLGTEAFF,TGTGCCAGCAGTGAACAATTGGGGACAGAAGCTTTCTTT,.,TRBV6-1,TRBJ1-1,.
CASSPQEAGNQPQHF,TGTGCCAGCAGCCCCCAAGAGGCGGGAAATCAGCCCCAGCATTTT,.,TRBV6-1,TRBJ1-5,few
CASSLGGKRTNEKLFF,TGTGCCAGCAGTTTGGGGGGGAAAAGAACTAATGAAAAACTGTTTTTT,.,TRBV27,TRBJ1-4,.
CASSLDNADYGYTF,TGTGCCAGCAGCCTGGACAACGCCGACTATGGCTACACCTTC,.,TRBV28,TRBJ1-2,once
CASSLSSGQTYEQYF,TGTGCCAGCAGCTTATCTTCAGGGCAAACCTACGAGCAGTACTTC,.,TRBV11-3,TRBJ2-7,.